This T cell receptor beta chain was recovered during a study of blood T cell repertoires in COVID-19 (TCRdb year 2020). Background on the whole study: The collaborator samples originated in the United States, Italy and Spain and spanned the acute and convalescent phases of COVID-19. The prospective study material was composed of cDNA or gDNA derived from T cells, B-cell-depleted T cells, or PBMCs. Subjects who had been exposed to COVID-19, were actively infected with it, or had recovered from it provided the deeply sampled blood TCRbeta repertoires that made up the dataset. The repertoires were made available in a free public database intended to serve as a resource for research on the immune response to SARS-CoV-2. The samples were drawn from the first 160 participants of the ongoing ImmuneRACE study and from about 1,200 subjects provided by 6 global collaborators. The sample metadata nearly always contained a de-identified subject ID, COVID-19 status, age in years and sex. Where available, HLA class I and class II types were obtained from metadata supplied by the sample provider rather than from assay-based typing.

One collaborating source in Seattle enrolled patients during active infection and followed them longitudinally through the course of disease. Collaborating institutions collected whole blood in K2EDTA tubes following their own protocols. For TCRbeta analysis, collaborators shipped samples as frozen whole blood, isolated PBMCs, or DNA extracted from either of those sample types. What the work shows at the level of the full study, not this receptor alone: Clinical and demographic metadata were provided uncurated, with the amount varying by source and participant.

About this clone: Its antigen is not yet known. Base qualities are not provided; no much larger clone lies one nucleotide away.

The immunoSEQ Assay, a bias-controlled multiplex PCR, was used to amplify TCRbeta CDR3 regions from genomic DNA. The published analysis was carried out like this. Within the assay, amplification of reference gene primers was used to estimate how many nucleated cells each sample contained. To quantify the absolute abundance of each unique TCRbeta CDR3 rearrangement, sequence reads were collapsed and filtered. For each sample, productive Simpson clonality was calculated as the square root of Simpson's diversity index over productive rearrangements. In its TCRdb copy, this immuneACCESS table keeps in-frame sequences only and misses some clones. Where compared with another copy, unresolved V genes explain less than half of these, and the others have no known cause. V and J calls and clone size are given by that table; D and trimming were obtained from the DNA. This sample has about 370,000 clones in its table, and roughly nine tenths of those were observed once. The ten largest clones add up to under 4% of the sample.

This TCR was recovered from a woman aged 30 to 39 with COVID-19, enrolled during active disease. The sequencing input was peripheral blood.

The DNA sequence is TGTGCCAGCTGGCGGCAGAGGGACACCATATATTTT. Its protein product is CASWRQRDTIYF. The chain links TRBV2 with TRBJ1-3; no D segment can be confidently identified. Relative to germline, V is 8 bases shorter and J is 8 bases shorter, with 13 bases between their ends. CDR1 and CDR2, looked up from the germline V gene, are SNHLY and FYNNEI. The CDR3 spans 12 residues, from the cysteine through the phenylalanine. Kept here is only the CDR3 DNA, which spans 36 bases and is read in frame from base 1. When the CDR3 is completed using the reference TRBV2 and TRBJ1-3 genes on either side, the full variable domain is EPEVTQTPSHQVTQMGQEVILRCVPISNHLYFYWYRQILGQKVEFLVSFYNNEISEKSEIFDDQFSVERPDGSNFTLKIRSTKLEDSAMYFCASWRQRDTIYFGEGSWLTVV.